This T cell receptor (beta chain) was retrieved from a study of T cells after yellow fever vaccination. Turning to the study itself: Any fraction with a low cell number was prepared using SMART-Seq v4 Ultra Low Input. General study findings and limits: Weaker overall, the secondary response nonetheless peaked faster (day 5 versus 15). Booster sampling recovered most clones from primary vaccination (96% CD4, around 88% CD8).

Universal primer sites and UMIs were introduced during 5'RACE template-switching synthesis of TCR cDNA. Via MiXCR, TCRdb re-called the 5' RACE reads, giving one row per CDR3 protein. Of 130,000 or so distinct CDR3 sequences listed, roughly 15% are singletons. Worth noting for this clonotype: Its antigen remains unidentified.

The CDR3 is 15 amino acids. V lost 4 bases and J lost 3, with 17 bases in between. The germline CDR1 and CDR2 sequences are SGHTS and YDEGEE. V and J are TRBV5-8 and TRBJ2-7, with D perhaps matching TRBD1 (6 bases). The sequence came from a man aged 18 to 29 who received the YFV17D yellow fever vaccine. Specimen: CD8+ T cells sorted from PBMCs, collected 5 days after the yellow fever booster vaccination. CDR3 amino acids: CASSRTVRTVYEQYV. The CDR3 coding sequence is TGTGCCAGCAGCCGGACAGTGCGGACAGTCTACGAGCAGTACGTC.